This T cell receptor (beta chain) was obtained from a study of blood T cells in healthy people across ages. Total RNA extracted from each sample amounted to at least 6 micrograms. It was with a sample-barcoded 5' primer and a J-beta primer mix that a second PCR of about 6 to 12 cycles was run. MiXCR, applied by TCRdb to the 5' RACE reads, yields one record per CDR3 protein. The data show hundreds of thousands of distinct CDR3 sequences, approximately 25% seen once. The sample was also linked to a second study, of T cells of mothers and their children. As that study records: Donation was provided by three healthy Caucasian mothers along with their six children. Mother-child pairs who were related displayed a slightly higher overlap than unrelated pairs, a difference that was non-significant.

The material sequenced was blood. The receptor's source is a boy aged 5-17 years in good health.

In nucleotides, the CDR3 is TGCAGTGCTCGACTAGCCGTATCCTACGAGCAGTACTTC. This gives the protein CSARLAVSYEQYF. The gene calls are TRBV20-1 and TRBJ2-7; 7 nucleotides match TRBD2. The CDR3 spans 13 residues. Trimming cost V 5 bases and J 1 base; bases outside gene matches: 5. Germline V gene data show CDR1 as DFQATT and CDR2 as SNEGSKA (reference sequence).